The T cell receptor beta chain under discussion was sequenced for a study of blood T cells in healthy people across ages. Overall study results and limits: Across the age range, TCR beta diversity per million T cells fell in a roughly linear way. Observed TCR beta diversity showed a strong correlation with the percentage of naive T cells as measured by flow cytometry.

Per the germline V gene, CDR1 is DFQATT and CDR2 is SNEGSKA (reference sequence). The CDR3 runs 14 residues. Germline trimming cut 5 bases from V and 8 bases from J; bases unmatched to any gene: 12. The second PCR ran about 6 to 12 cycles with a sample-barcoded 5' primer and J-beta primers. Each sample yielded at least 2.5 million CDR3-containing paired-end reads. TCRdb redid the calling of the 5' RACE reads with MiXCR, one entry per CDR3 protein. Of roughly 1,500,000 distinct CDR3 sequences detected, about 40% appear once; the ten largest clones hold around 8%. This clonotype was observed a few times. Its specificity is unknown.

The chain has TRBV20-1 and TRBJ1-2, with 9 bases matching TRBD1. The clonotype was recovered from a woman aged 18-35 years in good health. Sequencing used blood. CDR3 coding DNA: TGCAGTGCTTTACCTGGACAGGGGAGTTTGGGCTACACCTTC. The encoded protein is CSALPGQGSLGYTF.